Following are 32 T cell receptor beta chains from one sample sequenced in a study of PD-1 blockade in classical Hodgkin lymphoma. Time point meaning: newly diagnosed, previously untreated cHL patient sample. Thawed PBMCs were the source of CD8+ T cells, obtained through magnetic negative selection. The assay was immunoSEQ multiplex PCR, and TCRdb's table has in-frame clones only and misses some. Among over 14,000 clones, 91% were seen once, and the ten largest hold approximately 5%. The sample taken for sequencing was CD8+ T cells from blood. The receptor set was obtained from a human donor with classical Hodgkin lymphoma.

In this sample, this clone turned up once. J is TRBJ1-4 and V is TRBV6-1, with D perhaps TRBD1 (5 bases). The V end was cut by 2 bases, the J end by 8 bases, with 15 bases between. Germline CDR1 and CDR2: MNHNS and SASEGT. CDR3 length equals 15 residues. The CDR3 is CASSEFRDPAEKLFF. As DNA, the CDR3 is TGTGCCAGCAGTGAATTCCGGGACCCGGCAGAAAAACTGTTTTTT.

The V call is TRBV30, the J call TRBJ2-6; D is possibly TRBD1 or TRBD2 (5 bases each). This CDR3 spans 13 amino acids. Trimming took 4 bases from V and 4 from J, leaving 8 bases between them. Per germline, CDR1 GTSNPN and CDR2 SVGIG (reference sequence). Written as DNA, the CDR3 is TGTGCCTGGACAGGGACGGGGGCCAACGTCCTGACTTTC. The encoded protein is CAWTGTGANVLTF.

J is TRBJ2-2 and V is TRBV5-1; D is possibly TRBD1 (5 bases). Trimming took 0 bases from V and 0 from J, leaving 6 bases between them. This CDR3 is built from 15 residues. Germline assignment: CDR1 SGHRS and CDR2 YFSETQ. Here the CDR3 reads CASSLDRSNTGELFF. The DNA of the CDR3 is TGCGCCAGCAGCTTGGACAGGTCGAACACCGGGGAGCTGTTTTTT.

The rearrangement links TRBV6-1 to TRBJ2-6, with D unresolved. This CDR3 has 15 residues. The V gene lost 0 bases and the J gene lost 0 bases, with 3 bases spanning the gap. Germline values: CDR1 MNHNS, CDR2 SASEGT. CDR3 sequence (DNA): TGTGCCAGCAGTGAAGCGAGCTCTGGGGCCAACGTCCTGACTTTC. This codes for CASSEASSGANVLTF.

V and J are TRBV18 and TRBJ1-6; 8 nucleotides agree with TRBD1. Germline values: CDR1 KGHSH, CDR2 LQKENI. V gave up 3 bases and J gave up 9 bases; unmatched junction bases: 13. The CDR3 contains 17 residues. The CDR3 sequence is CASSPAAGGAKGSPLHF. The CDR3 nucleotides read TGTGCCAGCTCACCGGCGGCAGGGGGCGCAAAGGGTTCACCCCTCCACTTT.

This chain links TRBV27 with TRBJ2-6, with D unresolved. Looked up from germline, CDR1 is MNHEY and CDR2 is SMNVEV (reference sequence). V was pared by 3 bases and J by 2 bases, with 17 bases between. The length of the CDR3 is 18 residues. CDR3 sequence (DNA): TGTGCCAGCAGTTTCACTACCGACGGCGAGACTGGGGCCAACGTCCTGACTTTC. Its protein product is CASSFTTDGETGANVLTF.

The rearrangement joins TRBV29-1 to TRBJ2-2, with 12 bases matching TRBD2. This CDR3 is 18 amino acids long. Germline CDR1 SQVTM, CDR2 ANQGSEA. V shed 5 bases and J 5 bases; nucleotides not matched to a gene: 15. This CDR3 is CSVSRSTSGRSRTGELFF. The DNA for the CDR3 is TGCAGCGTTTCCAGATCGACTAGCGGGAGATCGAGGACCGGGGAGCTGTTTTTT.

J is TRBJ2-1 and V is TRBV19; 9 nucleotides match TRBD2. This CDR3 has 14 residues. With 6 bases clipped from V and 10 bases from J, the junction kept 10 bases outside the gene matches. Germline-derived CDR1 and CDR2 are LNHDA and SQIVND (reference sequence). The DNA for the CDR3 is TGTGCCAGTAGCTTAGCGGGAGTGGTTCGGGAGCAGTTCTTC. Its translation: CASSLAGVVREQFF.

The V gene is TRBV28, the J gene TRBJ1-2; maybe TRBD1 (6 bases). In germline, CDR1 is MDHEN, CDR2 SYDVKM. The CDR3 totals 14 residues. V lost 2 bases, J lost 4 bases, and 11 bases lay in between. The CDR3 coding sequence is TGTGCCAGCAGTTTAGACAGGTTCGCCTATGGCTACACCTTC. This translates into CASSLDRFAYGYTF.

This chain joins TRBV11-2 and TRBJ2-7, with D unresolved. The CDR3 loop spans 14 amino acids. Germline V lookup: CDR1 SGHAT, CDR2 FQNNGV. V lost 3 bases and J lost 4, with 13 bases in between. CDR3 bases: TGTGCCAGCAGCTTGCAGGCGTCTGATTACGAGCAGTACTTC. Translated, it gives CASSLQASDYEQYF. The whole variable domain, filled in from reference TRBV11-2 and TRBJ2-7, reads EAGVAQSPRYKIIEKRQSVAFWCNPISGHATLYWYQQILGQGPKLLIQFQNNGVVDDSQLPKDRFSAERLKGVDSTLKIQPAKLEDSAVYLCASSLQASDYEQYFGPGTRLTVT.

This chain connects TRBV19 to TRBJ1-2; no definite D call. The V gene lost 3 bases and the J gene lost 10 bases, with 21 bases spanning the gap. The V gene's germline CDR1 is LNHDA and CDR2 SQIVND (reference sequence). The CDR3 has 15 amino acids. The CDR3: CASSIRWAGFSDYTF. The CDR3 region has the DNA TGTGCCAGTAGTATTCGGTGGGCAGGTTTCTCAGACTACACCTTC.

The chain recombines TRBV6-4 with TRBJ2-5, with 12 bases aligning to TRBD1. V shed 3 bases, J shed 5 bases, and the junction held 4 bases outside the gene matches. The CDR3 is made up of 15 amino acids. Germline V CDR1 and CDR2: MRHNA, SNTAGT. The DNA for the CDR3 is TGTGCCAGCAGTGAAGGGACAGGGGGCGCGGAGACCCAGTACTTC. This codes for CASSEGTGGAETQYF.

In this sample, this clone turned up once. The chain carries TRBV5-4 and TRBJ2-5, with a weak D call TRBD1 (6 bases). CDR3 size: 16 residues. Trimming removed 4 bases at V and 5 bases at J, with 21 bases between. The V gene's germline CDR1 is SGHNT and CDR2 YYREEE (reference sequence). CDR3 coding DNA: TGTGCCAGCAGCCGAACCTCGGACAGACCCAAGGAGACCCAGTACTTC. Protein: CASSRTSDRPKETQYF.

The genes are TRBV5-1 and TRBJ1-5; the match to TRBD1 covers 9 bases. Germline CDR1 SGHRS, CDR2 YFSETQ. The V gene end was trimmed by 3 bases and the J gene end by 2 bases; junction bases not matched to a gene: 3. This CDR3 region has 15 residues. The CDR3 here is CASSWTGAGNQPQHF. The CDR3 DNA sequence: TGCGCCAGCAGCTGGACAGGGGCGGGCAATCAGCCCCAGCATTTT.

This clone was observed a single time. The chain has TRBV4-1 and TRBJ2-7; 12 nucleotides match TRBD2. Germline V CDR1 and CDR2: MGHRA, YSYEKL. CDR3 length equals 16 residues. Trimming cost V 3 bases and J 4 bases; bases outside gene matches: 7. In DNA form, the CDR3 reads TGCGCCAGCAGCCACCGACTAGCGGGGGCCTTATACGAGCAGTACTTC. Translating gives CASSHRLAGALYEQYF.

This sequence joins TRBV5-1 and TRBJ2-3; 10 bases are a match to TRBD1. From germline, CDR1 is SGHRS and CDR2 YFSETQ. The CDR3 is 16 residues long. After removal of 0 bases from V and 6 bases from J, the junction contained 7 bases not matched to a gene. In DNA, the CDR3 is TGCGCCAGCAGCTTGGCGGGACAGGGGCTCTCGGATACGCAGTATTTT. Its translation: CASSLAGQGLSDTQYF.

The CDR3 spells CASSPTGGDGQPQHF. The CDR3 DNA is TGTGCCAGCAGTCCGACAGGGGGCGACGGACAGCCCCAGCATTTT. The genes are TRBV6-5 and TRBJ1-5, with TRBD1 matching over 10 bases. V was pared by 5 bases and J by 7 bases, with 8 bases of the junction left unmatched. The germline CDR1 and CDR2 sequences are MNHEY and SVGAGI. The CDR3 contains 15 residues.

This rearrangement joins TRBV15 to TRBJ2-3; 14 bases match TRBD2. Germline CDR1 LNHNV, CDR2 YYDKDF (reference sequence). J was trimmed by 5 bases and V by 8 bases; bases with no gene match: 6. The length of the CDR3 is 15 residues. The CDR3 spells CATGPGTSGRDTQYF. The DNA of the CDR3 is TGTGCCACCGGACCGGGGACTAGCGGGAGAGATACGCAGTATTTT.

The V call is TRBV28, the J call TRBJ2-3, with D possibly TRBD2 on 5 matching bases. This CDR3 spans 13 amino acids. CDR1 MDHEN and CDR2 SYDVKM come from the germline V gene. Between the trimmed V and J ends, which lost 3 bases and 1 base, there was a span of 5 bases. Here the CDR3 DNA reads TGTGCCAGCAGTTTCGGGGGCACAGATACGCAGTATTTT. It encodes CASSFGGTDTQYF. Looking up the rest from reference TRBV28 and TRBJ2-3 gives the full variable domain: DVKVTQSSRYLVKRTGEKVFLECVQDMDHENMFWYRQDPGLGLRLIYFSYDVKMKEKGDIPEGYSVSREKKERFSLILESASTNQTSMYLCASSFGGTDTQYFGPGTRLTVL.

The J gene is TRBJ2-3, the V gene TRBV7-3, with 12 bases matching TRBD2. CDR1 is SGHTA, CDR2 FQGTGA, per germline. With V trimmed by 5 bases and J by 5 bases, 2 bases remained unmatched. The CDR3 is 14 amino acids. CDR3 loop: CASSLAGGGDTQYF. The DNA of the CDR3 is TGTGCCAGCAGCCTAGCGGGAGGGGGAGATACGCAGTATTTT.

The chain recombines TRBV7-9 with TRBJ2-1; 12 bases fit TRBD2. Trimming took 4 bases from V and 8 from J; bases not matched to a gene: 12. From germline, CDR1 is SEHNR and CDR2 FQNEAQ (reference sequence). CDR3 length: 17 amino acids. CDR3 DNA: TGTGCCAGCAGCTCGGCCCTAGCGGGAGGGCTATCGGATGAGCAGTTCTTC. Translated: CASSSALAGGLSDEQFF.

The chain is built from TRBV7-3 and TRBJ2-1; D is ambiguous. The length of the CDR3 is 16 residues. Looked up from germline, CDR1 is SGHTA and CDR2 is FQGTGA. Deletions cut 0 bases from V and 5 bases from J, with 14 bases between. In DNA form, the CDR3 reads TGTGCCAGCAGCTTAACCGTTACTACCATTCACAATGAGCAGTTCTTC. Protein: CASSLTVTTIHNEQFF. Drawing the rest from reference TRBV7-3 and TRBJ2-1, the complete variable domain is GAGVSQTPSNKVTEKGKYVELRCDPISGHTALYWYRQSLGQGPEFLIYFQGTGAADDSGLPNDRFFAVRPEGSVSTLKIQRTERGDSAVYLCASSLTVTTIHNEQFFGPGTRLTVL.

This clone has just one count. CDR3 nucleotide sequence: TGTGCCAGTAGCAGCCGGGGGCGGTGGACCACAGATACGCAGTATTTT. This sequence encodes CASSSRGRWTTDTQYF. The chain couples TRBV19 to TRBJ2-3; D may be TRBD1 or TRBD2 (6 bases each). The CDR3 totals 16 residues. V was trimmed by 6 bases and J by 2 bases, leaving 18 bases between them. Germline V CDR1 and CDR2: LNHDA, SQIVND (reference sequence).

V and J are TRBV29-1 and TRBJ2-1; 7 nucleotides align to TRBD2. J was trimmed by 3 bases and V by 0 bases; bases with no gene match: 11. This CDR3 contains 17 residues. Germline CDR1 is SQVTM and CDR2 is ANQGSEA. The CDR3 protein is CSVEDDPSGPVYNEQFF. Here the CDR3 DNA reads TGCAGCGTTGAAGATGACCCTAGCGGTCCCGTCTACAATGAGCAGTTCTTC.

The V call is TRBV6-4, the J call TRBJ2-1; D is perhaps TRBD2 (6 bases). CDR3 length: 15 amino acids. The V gene's germline CDR1 is MRHNA and CDR2 SNTAGT. V lost 6 bases, J lost 1 base, and 13 bases lay in between. CDR3 loop: CASSSGTESYNEQFF. The CDR3 DNA reads as TGTGCCAGCAGCTCTGGGACTGAGTCCTACAATGAGCAGTTCTTC.

The chain couples TRBV27 to TRBJ2-7, with 10 bases lining up with TRBD2. Germline CDR1 is MNHEY and CDR2 is SMNVEV (reference sequence). This CDR3 contains 14 residues. V lost 7 bases and J lost 7; bases outside the gene matches: 10. As DNA, the CDR3 is TGTGCCAGCAAGGTAGCGGGAGGAACAAGGGAGCAGTACTTC. This gives the protein CASKVAGGTREQYF.

The chain carries TRBV7-9 and TRBJ1-1; no definite D call. The CDR3 runs 13 residues. CDR1 and CDR2 (germline): SEHNR, FQNEAQ (reference sequence). V shed 1 base and J shed 3 bases, with 6 bases lying between them. The CDR3 spells CASSLGGDTEAFF. The CDR3, as DNA: TGTGCCAGCAGCTTAGGGGGAGACACTGAAGCTTTCTTT.

This chain links TRBV6-6 with TRBJ1-2, with D perhaps matching TRBD1 (5 bases). The V and J ends lost 0 bases and 13 bases respectively, with 15 bases between them. This CDR3 has 13 amino acids. Germline CDR1 reads MNHNY; CDR2 reads SVGAGI (reference sequence). The CDR3 DNA is TGTGCCAGCAGTTACTCTGGAGGGGCCGAGGGCACCTTC. Protein sequence: CASSYSGGAEGTF.

The CDR3 reads CASSLGPADEQFF. The CDR3 DNA sequence: TGTGCCAGCAGCTTAGGGCCGGCGGATGAGCAGTTCTTC. V and J are TRBV11-2 and TRBJ2-1; D call uncertain. Germline CDR1 is SGHAT and CDR2 is FQNNGV. This CDR3 region has 13 residues. V lost 1 base and J lost 8, with 9 bases in between.

The chain employs TRBV28 and TRBJ2-7; 7 positions agree with TRBD2. V lost 6 bases, J lost 5 bases, and 7 bases stayed unmatched. CDR1 MDHEN and CDR2 SYDVKM come from the germline V gene. The CDR3 covers 13 residues. CDR3 DNA: TGTGCCAGCAGCCCTTCGGGAGGAGACGAGCAGTACTTC. Residues: CASSPSGGDEQYF.

The chain couples TRBV29-1 to TRBJ2-1, with 11 positions matching TRBD1. Germline V gene sequence: CDR1 SQVTM, CDR2 ANQGSEA. The J segment lost 8 bases and the V segment lost 1 base, leaving 7 bases of the junction unmatched. The CDR3 is made up of 15 amino acids. CDR3 sequence: CSVEGGQGVFDEQFF. Here the CDR3 DNA reads TGCAGCGTTGAAGGGGGACAGGGGGTATTTGATGAGCAGTTCTTC.

The chain is built from TRBV5-6 and TRBJ1-6, with D tentatively TRBD1 (5 bases). The CDR3 sequence is 15 residues long. V was clipped by 6 bases and J by 7 bases, with 17 bases between them. The V gene's germline CDR1 is SGHDT and CDR2 YYEEEE. Written as DNA, the CDR3 is TGTGCCAGCAACTTTTTCCAGGGTGGGAATTCACCCCTCCACTTT. Protein: CASNFFQGGNSPLHF.